This TCR beta chain was recorded in a study of T-cell memory formation after mild COVID-19. This CDR3 is 13 amino acids long. CDR1 and CDR2 from the germline V gene are SGHDN and FVKESK. V was trimmed by 5 bases and J by 7 bases, leaving 14 bases between them. Notes on the study in general: Pre-infection memory already had some responding clones, implying cross-reactive memory joined. Researchers could not confirm that second-wave clones peaking on day 37 targeted SARS-CoV-2.

This clonotype came up a few times. What it binds is not known. The TCR alpha and TCR beta cDNA libraries, bearing sample barcodes and UMIs, were generated by 5'RACE using constant-segment primers. TCRdb re-called the 5' RACE reads with MiXCR, one entry per CDR3 protein. The sample holds under 550,000 distinct CDR3 sequences; approximately 18% are singletons and the top ten take 20% to 25%. V usage is TRBV14 and J usage is TRBJ2-5; D may be TRBD2 (5 bases). Specimen: PBMCs or a T cell subset sorted from them (not recorded which). This clonotype originated in a man between 18 and 35 years old who had mild COVID-19 (a few samples of this study predate the infection). Cell type and time point are not known. The CDR3 is CASSYSNRGTQYF. Here the CDR3 DNA reads TGTGCCAGCAGCTATTCGAACCGGGGGACCCAGTACTTC.